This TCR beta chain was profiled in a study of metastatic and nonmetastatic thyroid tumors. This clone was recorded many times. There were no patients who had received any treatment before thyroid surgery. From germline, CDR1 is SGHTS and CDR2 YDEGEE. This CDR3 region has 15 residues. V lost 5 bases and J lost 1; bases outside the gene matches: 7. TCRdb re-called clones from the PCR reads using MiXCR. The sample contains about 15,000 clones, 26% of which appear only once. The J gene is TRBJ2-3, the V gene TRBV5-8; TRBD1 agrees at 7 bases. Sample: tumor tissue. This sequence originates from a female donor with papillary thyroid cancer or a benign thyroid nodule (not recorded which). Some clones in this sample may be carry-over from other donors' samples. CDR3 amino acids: CASSLQGIGTDTQYF. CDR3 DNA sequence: TGTGCCAGCAGTTTACAGGGGATCGGCACAGATACGCAGTATTTT.